These 18 T cell receptor beta chains were all obtained from the same sample, sequenced in a study of blood T cell repertoires in COVID-19. Libraries were prepared by immunoSEQ multiplex PCR; TCRdb keeps only in-frame clonotypes and omits some of them. The sample has around 360,000 clones, roughly 90% seen once; the top ten hold around 3%. Sequencing input: PBMCs or T cells enriched from blood (not recorded which). These receptor sequences come from a woman in her twenties or thirties who had recovered from COVID-19.

V gene TRBV25-1 combines with J gene TRBJ1-3; the D gene is possibly TRBD1 (5 bases). The germline V gene encodes CDR1 MGHDK and CDR2 SYGVNS. Trimming stripped 4 bases from V and 6 bases from J, with 13 bases between. This CDR3 has 14 amino acids. CDR3 loop: CASSVSGTQNTIYF. CDR3 sequence (DNA): TGTGCCAGCAGTGTTTCCGGGACTCAAAACACCATATATTTT. Full variable domain (remainder filled in from reference TRBV25-1 and TRBJ1-3): EADIYQTPRYLVIGTGKKITLECSQTMGHDKMYWYQQDPGMELHLIHYSYGVNSTEKGDLSSESTVSRIRTEHFPLTLESARPSHTSQYLCASSVSGTQNTIYFGEGSWLTVV.

The chain has TRBV27 and TRBJ1-5, with 9 nucleotides matching TRBD1. Looked up from germline, CDR1 is MNHEY and CDR2 is SMNVEV (reference sequence). CDR3 length equals 15 residues. Trimming cost V 5 bases and J 4 bases; bases outside gene matches: 6. DNA for the CDR3: TGTGCCAGCAGTCCGGGACAGGGCTTTAATCAGCCCCAGCATTTT. Amino acids: CASSPGQGFNQPQHF.

V gene TRBV6-6 combines with J gene TRBJ2-1; TRBD2 matches 14 bases. Per the germline V gene, CDR1 is MNHNY and CDR2 is SVGAGI (reference sequence). The CDR3 runs 16 residues. Losses at the gene ends were 4 bases for V and 5 bases for J; bases not matched to a gene: 4. The CDR3 DNA reads as TGTGCCAGCAGTTCCTGGACTAGCGGGGGGAACAATGAGCAGTTCTTC. Its protein is CASSSWTSGGNNEQFF.

Worth noting for this clone: This specimen includes other DNA sequences encoding the same CDR3. V is TRBV9 and J is TRBJ2-1; D may be TRBD1 (6 bases). CDR3 size: 14 residues. V lost 2 bases, J lost 4 bases, and 10 bases lay in between. Germline-derived CDR1 and CDR2 are SGDLS and YYNGEE. CDR3 protein: CASSVGTSYNEQFF. The CDR3 coding sequence is TGTGCCAGCAGCGTCGGGACATCATACAATGAGCAGTTCTTC.

This sequence joins TRBV3-1 (or the pseudogene TRBV3-2) and TRBJ1-1, with 8 nucleotides matching TRBD1. The CDR3 has 17 residues. Germline CDR1 is LGHDT and CDR2 is YNNKEL (reference sequence). With V trimmed by 0 bases and J by 2 bases, 8 bases remained unmatched. The CDR3 spells CASSQDLGTGRNTEAFF. CDR3 nucleotide sequence: TGTGCCAGCAGCCAAGATTTGGGGACAGGTCGAAACACTGAAGCTTTCTTT.

V is TRBV5-1 and J is TRBJ1-1; D unclear. The CDR3 loop spans 15 amino acids. From germline, CDR1 is SGHRS and CDR2 YFSETQ. Trimming removed 0 bases from V and 0 bases from J, with 9 bases in between. DNA of the CDR3: TGCGCCAGCAGCTTGGGAAGCCTTATGAACACTGAAGCTTTCTTT. This translates into CASSLGSLMNTEAFF.

This clone appeared a few times. The genes are TRBV19 and TRBJ2-1; D uncertain. CDR3 length equals 14 residues. V was shortened by 0 bases and J by 5 bases, with 8 bases between the two germline ends. The germline V gene has CDR1 LNHDA and CDR2 SQIVND (reference sequence). CDR3 coding DNA: TGTGCCAGTAGTATAGATTTGCGGAACAATGAGCAGTTCTTC. This gives the protein CASSIDLRNNEQFF.

The V call is TRBV27, the J call TRBJ2-3; 13 positions match TRBD2. CDR1 MNHEY and CDR2 SMNVEV come from the germline V gene (reference sequence). The V segment lost 5 bases and the J segment 2 bases; nucleotides outside the gene matches: 7. This CDR3 comprises 17 residues. The CDR3: CASSPRTSGGYTDTQYF. As DNA, the CDR3 is TGTGCCAGCAGTCCGAGGACTAGCGGGGGTTACACAGATACGCAGTATTTT.

The gene calls are TRBV7-2 and TRBJ2-1; D remains unclear. The CDR3 covers 14 residues. CDR1 SGHTA and CDR2 FQGNSA come from the germline V gene. The ends were cut back, 4 bases at V and 0 bases at J, with 7 bases in the middle. The CDR3: CASSSDTSYNEQFF. DNA of the CDR3: TGTGCCAGCAGCTCAGACACCTCCTACAATGAGCAGTTCTTC.

The V gene is TRBV28, the J gene TRBJ2-2, with D hard to call. V dropped 3 bases and J dropped 1 base, with 9 bases sitting between them. The CDR3 contains 15 residues. Germline CDR1 is MDHEN and CDR2 is SYDVKM. Here the CDR3 reads CASSLMRLNTGELFF. Written as DNA, the CDR3 is TGTGCCAGCAGTTTGATGCGGTTGAACACCGGGGAGCTGTTTTTT.

This clone has only one observation. This chain uses TRBV10-1 with TRBJ2-2; TRBD1 is a possible D gene (6 bases). The germline CDR1 and CDR2 sequences are WNHNN and SYGVQD (reference sequence). The CDR3 has 17 amino acids. Deletions cut 4 bases from V and 3 bases from J, with 18 bases between. CDR3 DNA sequence: TGCGCCAGCAGTGGGGGAAACAGGGACAAGGACACCGGGGAGCTGTTTTTT. Protein product: CASSGGNRDKDTGELFF.

The rearrangement joins TRBV7-9 to TRBJ1-2, with a tentative D call TRBD1 (5 bases). CDR3 length: 14 amino acids. V shed 0 bases and J shed 5 bases, with 10 bases lying between them. Germline V gene lookup returns CDR1 SEHNR and CDR2 FQNEAQ (reference sequence). Written as DNA, the CDR3 is TGTGCCAGCAGCTTAGCGCAGACAGATTATGGCTACACCTTC. It codes for CASSLAQTDYGYTF. The complete variable domain, with remaining parts taken from reference TRBV7-9 and TRBJ1-2, reads DTGVSQNPRHKITKRGQNVTFRCDPISEHNRLYWYRQTLGQGPEFLTYFQNEAQLEKSRLLSDRFSAERPKGSFSTLEIQRTEQGDSAMYLCASSLAQTDYGYTFGSGTRLTVV.

V is TRBV5-5 and J is TRBJ1-2, with TRBD1 identical over 9 bases. CDR3 length: 14 amino acids. V was clipped by 1 base and J by 7 bases; unmatched bases: 5. The V gene's germline CDR1 is SGHKS and CDR2 YYEKEE (reference sequence). CDR3 DNA: TGTGCCAGCAGCTTGACAGGGGGCGCGGTTGGCTACACCTTC. It is translated as CASSLTGGAVGYTF.

The CDR3 reads CASRLKTGAGRGYTF. The CDR3 region has the DNA TGTGCCAGCAGGCTAAAGACAGGGGCGGGTAGGGGCTACACCTTC. This sequence joins TRBV2 and TRBJ1-2; TRBD1 matches 8 bases. Germline V CDR1 and CDR2: SNHLY, FYNNEI. V lost 6 bases, J lost 8 bases, and 14 bases stayed unmatched. This CDR3 spans 15 amino acids. Complete variable domain (other parts from reference TRBV2 and TRBJ1-2): EPEVTQTPSHQVTQMGQEVILRCVPISNHLYFYWYRQILGQKVEFLVSFYNNEISEKSEIFDDQFSVERPDGSNFTLKIRSTKLEDSAMYFCASRLKTGAGRGYTFGSGTRLTVV.

This chain's CDR3 is CASSTGQVLGTLHF. The CDR3 DNA is TGTGCCAGCAGCACAGGACAGGTCCTGGGGACCCTCCACTTT. The rearrangement uses TRBV11-2 and TRBJ1-6, with 7 bases lining up with TRBD1. CDR3 length: 14 amino acids. Germline CDR1 and CDR2: SGHAT and FQNNGV. The V segment lost 5 bases and the J segment 14 bases; nucleotides outside the gene matches: 12.

The chain employs TRBV5-6 and TRBJ2-5; D is ambiguous. Germline CDR1 is SGHDT and CDR2 is YYEEEE. The V gene lost 2 bases and the J gene lost 2 bases, with 7 bases spanning the gap. The CDR3 spans 13 residues. The CDR3 nucleotides are TGTGCCAGCAGCTTCGTCCTACAAGAGACCCAGTACTTC. Protein sequence: CASSFVLQETQYF.

The V call is TRBV12-2, the J call TRBJ1-2. TRBV12-2 is assigned pseudogene status. This CDR3 has 15 residues. DNA of the CDR3: TGTGCAAGTCGCTCCGGGACCGGGAGCCGTCGAGGCTACACCTTC. Amino acids: CASRSGTGSRRGYTF.

V usage is TRBV4-2 and J usage is TRBJ1-2, with 7 nucleotides matching TRBD1. V dropped 0 bases and J dropped 3; count of bases not matched to a gene: 7. The germline V gene encodes CDR1 LGHNA and CDR2 YNFKEQ. There are 16 residues in the CDR3. This CDR3 is CASSQESRQGDYGYTF. In DNA, the CDR3 is TGTGCCAGCAGCCAAGAATCGAGACAGGGTGACTATGGCTACACCTTC.